These T cell receptor beta chains were read from a single sample in a study of OX40 agonist ivuxolimab in advanced cancers. The method was immunoSEQ multiplex PCR; TCRdb's version includes in-frame clones alone and lacks a portion of them. The sample includes about 71,000 clones, 65% to 85% of them seen just once. The sample was CD4+ or CD8+ T cells sorted from blood, taken in a trial of the OX40 agonist ivuxolimab. These receptors originate from an adult with an advanced solid tumor such as melanoma, head and neck, liver or kidney cancer. CDR3s include the opening cysteine and the closing phenylalanine or tryptophan. Each record gives: J gene, V gene, D gene, clone size, CDR3 protein, CDR3 DNA. A D gene is named only where the DNA matches it firmly. Size tells how often a clone was seen (once, few, many) or the class of an expanded clone, and some rows leave it out.

J gene: TRBJ2-1; V gene: TRBV28; D gene: .; clone size: .; CDR3 protein: CASSLPPPAGHEQFF; CDR3 DNA: TGTGCCAGCAGTTTACCCCCCCCCGCGGGGCATGAGCAGTTCTTC
J gene: TRBJ2-5; V gene: TRBV5-1; D gene: .; clone size: .; CDR3 protein: CASGIRPGEETQYF; CDR3 DNA: TGCGCCAGCGGGATTCGGCCAGGGGAAGAGACCCAGTACTTC
J gene: TRBJ2-3; V gene: TRBV5-1; D gene: TRBD1; clone size: .; CDR3 protein: CASSLVLSGGAGDTQYF; CDR3 DNA: TGCGCCAGCAGCTTGGTGCTTTCAGGGGGCGCAGGGGATACGCAGTATTTT
J gene: TRBJ1-4; V gene: TRBV29-1; D gene: .; clone size: .; CDR3 protein: CSVSPVQTFATNEKLFF; CDR3 DNA: TGCAGCGTCTCCCCCGTGCAGACTTTTGCAACTAATGAAAAACTGTTTTTT
J gene: TRBJ2-7; V gene: TRBV7-2; D gene: TRBD2; clone size: .; CDR3 protein: CASTRGSGKEQYF; CDR3 DNA: TGTGCCAGCACCCGGGGCAGCGGGAAGGAGCAGTACTTC
J gene: TRBJ1-1; V gene: TRBV7-3; D gene: .; clone size: .; CDR3 protein: CASSLVTITEAFF; CDR3 DNA: TGTGCCAGCAGCTTAGTCACCATCACTGAAGCTTTCTTT
J gene: TRBJ2-3; V gene: TRBV30; D gene: .; clone size: .; CDR3 protein: CAYTAEITDTQYF; CDR3 DNA: TGTGCCTACACGGCTGAGATCACAGATACGCAGTATTTT
J gene: TRBJ1-4; V gene: TRBV28; D gene: .; clone size: .; CDR3 protein: CASTRLDSNEKLFF; CDR3 DNA: TGTGCCAGCACACGCCTGGACAGTAATGAAAAACTGTTTTTT
J gene: TRBJ1-3; V gene: TRBV11-2; D gene: .; clone size: few; CDR3 protein: CASSLGGQRGNTIYF; CDR3 DNA: TGTGCCAGCAGCTTAGGGGGCCAACGGGGAAACACCATATATTTT
J gene: TRBJ2-7; V gene: TRBV5-1; D gene: .; clone size: .; CDR3 protein: CASSLVTDAYEQYF; CDR3 DNA: TGCGCCAGCAGCTTGGTGACAGATGCCTACGAGCAGTACTTC
J gene: TRBJ2-1; V gene: TRBV15; D gene: TRBD1; clone size: .; CDR3 protein: CATSRDRTGALTNEQFF; CDR3 DNA: TGTGCCACCAGCAGAGATAGGACAGGGGCCCTCACTAATGAGCAGTTCTTC
J gene: TRBJ2-2; V gene: TRBV10-3; D gene: TRBD2; clone size: few; CDR3 protein: CAISTGTSANTGELFF; CDR3 DNA: TGTGCCATCAGTACCGGGACTAGCGCTAACACCGGGGAGCTGTTTTTT
J gene: TRBJ1-1; V gene: TRBV4-1; D gene: .; clone size: .; CDR3 protein: CASSRLWGQQYTEAFF; CDR3 DNA: TGCGCCAGCAGCCGGCTGTGGGGACAACAATACACTGAAGCTTTCTTT
J gene: TRBJ2-1; V gene: TRBV6-1; D gene: TRBD2; clone size: .; CDR3 protein: CASRRAGSSYNEQFF; CDR3 DNA: TGTGCCAGCAGGAGAGCGGGGAGCTCCTACAATGAGCAGTTCTTC
J gene: TRBJ1-2; V gene: TRBV7-9; D gene: .; clone size: .; CDR3 protein: CASSLNGPYGYTF; CDR3 DNA: TGTGCCAGCAGCTTAAACGGACCCTATGGCTACACCTTC
J gene: TRBJ2-2; V gene: TRBV28; D gene: TRBD2; clone size: .; CDR3 protein: CASSFRGGATGELFF; CDR3 DNA: TGTGCCAGCAGTTTTCGCGGGGGGGCGACCGGGGAGCTGTTTTTT